The 16 T cell receptor beta chains below all came from one sample that was sequenced in a study of blood T cell repertoires in COVID-19. Measured with immunoSEQ multiplex PCR; TCRdb has only the in-frame clones, and not every one. This table holds 250,000 to 350,000 clones, around nine tenths found once. The sequenced sample was peripheral blood. These receptors originate from a woman aged 25 to 39 with COVID-19, enrolled during active disease.

This clone has a single count. CDR3 protein: CASSFRGYSYEQYF. The CDR3 bases are TGTGCCAGCAGTTTCAGGGGCTACTCCTACGAGCAGTACTTC. The chain carries TRBV27 and TRBJ2-7, with D possibly being TRBD1 (6 bases). The CDR3 is 14 residues long. From germline, CDR1 is MNHEY and CDR2 SMNVEV (reference sequence). V was pared by 3 bases and J by 0 bases, with 9 bases between.

The chain uses TRBV14 and TRBJ2-7, with D maybe TRBD1 (6 bases). The CDR3 totals 15 residues. Germline V lookup: CDR1 SGHDN, CDR2 FVKESK. Deletions cut 1 base from V and 6 bases from J, with 16 bases between. The CDR3 region is CASSQVRHRDSEQYF. For the CDR3, the DNA is TGTGCCAGCAGCCAAGTCAGGCACAGGGATAGCGAGCAGTACTTC.

The chain has TRBV5-1 and TRBJ1-6; the match to TRBD1 covers 9 bases. J was trimmed by 10 bases and V by 4 bases; bases with no gene match: 9. Looked up from germline, CDR1 is SGHRS and CDR2 is YFSETQ. The CDR3 is 15 residues long. This chain's CDR3 is CASSPTGTGRSPLHF. The CDR3 nucleotides are TGCGCCAGCAGCCCCACCGGGACAGGGCGGTCACCCCTCCACTTT.

The V and J genes are TRBV5-4 and TRBJ2-1, with TRBD1 matching over 7 bases. Trimming took 4 bases from V and 4 from J; bases not matched to a gene: 8. The V gene's germline CDR1 is SGHNT and CDR2 YYREEE (reference sequence). The CDR3 is 15 residues long. DNA of the CDR3: TGTGCCAGCAGCCACCGGGACAGACCATACAATGAGCAGTTCTTC. Translation gives CASSHRDRPYNEQFF. The full variable domain, with the rest looked up from reference TRBV5-4 and TRBJ2-1, is ETGVTQSPTHLIKTRGQQVTLRCSSQSGHNTVSWYQQALGQGPQFIFQYYREEENGRGNFPPRFSGLQFPNYSSELNVNALELDDSALYLCASSHRDRPYNEQFFGPGTRLTVL.

The CDR3 DNA reads TGTGCCAGCAGCCAAGATCGGAGGACAGGGTCAGCGGGACTAGCCGTTACTAGCACAGATACGCAGTATTTT. This sequence encodes CASSQDRRTGSAGLAVTSTDTQYF. The gene calls are TRBV4-2 and TRBJ2-3; TRBD2 might be the D (9 bases). Germline lookup yields CDR1 LGHNA and CDR2 YNFKEQ. Trimming stripped 0 bases from V and 0 bases from J, with 34 bases between. The CDR3 totals 24 residues.

This clone occurred once. J is TRBJ1-5 and V is TRBV24-1; D is ambiguous. This CDR3 comprises 13 residues. Trimming pared 10 bases from V and 0 bases from J, leaving 9 bases between. Germline V CDR1 and CDR2: KGHDR, SFDVKD. This chain's CDR3 is CATSSGSNQPQHF. The DNA for the CDR3 is TGTGCCACTTCCTCCGGTAGCAATCAGCCCCAGCATTTT.

A remark on this clone: An end of the junction does not agree with germline; a read error may underlie this. The rearrangement links TRBV7-7 to TRBJ2-1; 12 bases are a match to TRBD2. The CDR3 has 15 residues. Per germline, CDR1 SSHAT and CDR2 FNYEAQ (reference sequence). CDR3 DNA sequence: TGTGCTAGCAGCTTCGGGACTAGCGGGCATAATGAGCAGTTCTTC. Translated, it gives CASSFGTSGHNEQFF.

J is TRBJ2-7 and V is TRBV5-5; 9 positions match TRBD1. V dropped 3 bases and J dropped 4; count of bases not matched to a gene: 8. Germline CDR1 and CDR2: SGHKS and YYEKEE (reference sequence). The CDR3 is 15 residues long. The CDR3 is CASSSLGQGTYEQYF. The CDR3 DNA follows: TGTGCCAGCAGCTCCTTGGGACAGGGTACGTACGAGCAGTACTTC.

This chain links TRBV5-5 with TRBJ2-4, with 8 bases identical to TRBD2. This CDR3 has 18 residues. The germline CDR1 and CDR2 sequences are SGHKS and YYEKEE (reference sequence). Trimming at V came to 5 bases and at J to 7 bases, leaving 20 bases not matched to a gene. CDR3 loop: CASSSIAGRFSIWNIQYF. CDR3 coding DNA: TGTGCCAGCAGTTCCATAGCGGGGAGGTTTAGTATATGGAACATTCAGTACTTC.

This chain connects TRBV28 to TRBJ1-1; 8 nucleotides align to TRBD1. Per germline, CDR1 MDHEN and CDR2 SYDVKM. V was pared by 6 bases and J by 1 base, with 4 bases of the junction left unmatched. This CDR3 has 14 amino acids. The CDR3 coding sequence is TGTGCCAGCAGGGAGACAGGGGCGAACACTGAAGCTTTCTTT. It codes for CASRETGANTEAFF.

J is TRBJ2-3 and V is TRBV5-4; 9 bases match TRBD2. This CDR3 spans 18 amino acids. The V and J ends lost 4 bases and 4 bases, in that order; junction bases with no gene match: 16. Germline V gene data show CDR1 as SGHNT and CDR2 as YYREEE (reference sequence). CDR3 region: CASSHPLLVAGVPDTQYF. In DNA, the CDR3 is TGTGCCAGCAGCCACCCCCTATTGGTAGCGGGAGTGCCAGATACGCAGTATTTT.

The gene calls are TRBV29-1 and TRBJ1-6, with D hard to call. This CDR3 contains 13 residues. The V end was cut by 4 bases, the J end by 7 bases, with 11 bases between. Looked up from germline, CDR1 is SQVTM and CDR2 is ANQGSEA. The CDR3 protein is CSVGFQANSPLHF. CDR3 DNA sequence: TGCAGCGTTGGATTTCAGGCCAATTCACCCCTCCACTTT.

Here the CDR3 reads CASSQGPGLNTEAFF. The CDR3 DNA reads TGTGCCAGCAGCCAAGGTCCGGGACTCAACACTGAAGCTTTCTTT. The rearrangement links TRBV4-2 to TRBJ1-1, with D possibly being TRBD1 (5 bases). V lost 1 base to trimming and J lost 2 bases, with 11 bases between them. The CDR3 is made up of 15 amino acids. Germline-derived CDR1 and CDR2 are LGHNA and YNFKEQ.

The rearrangement joins TRBV15 to TRBJ2-5; 8 bases map to TRBD1. The CDR3 contains 16 residues. Germline CDR1 LNHNV, CDR2 YYDKDF (reference sequence). The junction had 7 bases not matched to a gene; V was cut back by 0 bases and J by 4 bases. The CDR3 is CATSRDKGQAPETQYF. The DNA for the CDR3 is TGTGCCACCAGCAGAGATAAGGGACAGGCACCAGAGACCCAGTACTTC.

The V call is TRBV9, the J call TRBJ2-1, with no clear D. Per germline, CDR1 SGDLS and CDR2 YYNGEE. The CDR3 extends over 12 amino acids. Trimming removed 3 bases from V and 6 bases from J, with 7 bases in between. CDR3 region: CASSGQSNEQFF. The CDR3 DNA is TGTGCCAGCAGCGGCCAGTCCAATGAGCAGTTCTTC.

This sequence joins TRBV2 and TRBJ1-1; tentatively, D is TRBD1 (6 bases). V was cut by 5 bases and J by 6 bases, with 7 bases left in between. The V gene's germline CDR1 is SNHLY and CDR2 FYNNEI. This CDR3 contains 11 residues. The CDR3 here is CASSPGAEAFF. The CDR3 bases are TGTGCCAGCAGTCCAGGGGCTGAAGCTTTCTTT. Filled out from reference TRBV2 and TRBJ1-1, the complete variable domain reads EPEVTQTPSHQVTQMGQEVILRCVPISNHLYFYWYRQILGQKVEFLVSFYNNEISEKSEIFDDQFSVERPDGSNFTLKIRSTKLEDSAMYFCASSPGAEAFFGQGTRLTVV.